Each of the 26 T cell receptor beta chains below was sequenced from the same sample in a study of T cells after yellow fever vaccination. Using its own MiXCR run on the 5' RACE reads, TCRdb lists one record per CDR3 protein. Of some 240,000 distinct CDR3 sequences detected, roughly 3% appear once; the ten largest clones hold less than 3.5%. The specimen was CD4+ T cells sorted from PBMCs, collected 10 days after the yellow fever booster vaccination. All receptors come from a man between 18 and 29 years old who received the YFV17D yellow fever vaccine.

Regarding this clonotype: A much larger clone sits a single nucleotide away, making a read error possible. CDR3 in amino acids: CASSQEPSRQETHYF. The DNA of the CDR3 is TGCGCCAGCAGCCAAGAACCTAGCCGGCAAGAGACCCACTACTTC. This chain connects TRBV4-3 to TRBJ2-5, with D possibly being TRBD2 (5 bases). This CDR3 has 15 residues. Germline-derived CDR1 and CDR2 are LGHNA and YSLEER.

This clonotype has at least ten counts. The chain combines TRBV2 with TRBJ2-3; D unclear. This CDR3 spans 13 amino acids. Trimming shortened V by 5 bases and J by 2 bases, and 8 bases separated the two germline ends. CDR1 is SNHLY and CDR2 is FYNNEI in the germline V gene. The CDR3 bases are TGTGCCAGCAGTATCCGGATCACAGATACGCAGTATTTT. This gives the protein CASSIRITDTQYF.

The chain couples TRBV18 to TRBJ2-7; the D gene is possibly TRBD2 (5 bases). CDR1 and CDR2 (germline): KGHSH, LQKENI. V shed 2 bases and J shed 7 bases, with 15 bases lying between them. CDR3 size: 14 residues. CDR3 residues: CASSPSGPWGEQYF. The CDR3 DNA is TGTGCCAGCTCACCAAGCGGTCCCTGGGGAGAGCAGTACTTC.

The chain has TRBV12-3 or TRBV12-4 and TRBJ1-1, with a weak D call TRBD1 (5 bases). With 6 bases removed from V and 1 base from J, the gap between germline ends came to 9 bases. CDR3 size: 13 residues. CDR3 coding DNA: TGTGCCAGCAGCAGGGCCCAGAACACTGAAGCTTTCTTT. This codes for CASSRAQNTEAFF.

J is TRBJ1-2 and V is TRBV14; the D is unclear. The V and J ends lost 1 base and 8 bases respectively, with 11 bases between them. This CDR3 has 13 amino acids. The V gene's germline CDR1 is SGHDN and CDR2 FVKESK. The CDR3 bases are TGTGCCAGCAGCCAAGCGTGGGTACCCGGCTACACCTTC. The encoded protein is CASSQAWVPGYTF. Together with reference TRBV14 and TRBJ1-2, the CDR3 gives the full variable domain: EAGVTQFPSHSVIEKGQTVTLRCDPISGHDNLYWYRRVMGKEIKFLLHFVKESKQDESGMPNNRFLAERTGGTYSTLKVQPAELEDSGVYFCASSQAWVPGYTFGSGTRLTVV.

V gene TRBV5-1 combines with J gene TRBJ2-5, with 8 bases lining up with TRBD2. Per germline, CDR1 SGHRS and CDR2 YFSETQ. The V and J ends lost 3 bases and 2 bases, in that order; junction bases with no gene match: 9. This CDR3 is built from 16 residues. The CDR3 coding sequence is TGCGCCAGCAGCTCAAATACCGGGGGGGGACAAGAGACCCAGTACTTC. It specifies CASSSNTGGGQETQYF.

This clonotype appeared many times. The rearrangement links TRBV28 to TRBJ1-4, with D perhaps TRBD1 (6 bases). The ends were cut back, 6 bases at V and 8 bases at J, with 28 bases in the middle. The CDR3 sequence is 18 residues long. The V gene's germline CDR1 is MDHEN and CDR2 SYDVKM. As DNA, the CDR3 is TGTGCCAGCAGCCCATTTGGCACAGGGCGGGGACGTGGGGAAAAACTGTTTTTT. This encodes CASSPFGTGRGRGEKLFF.

This clonotype was seen ten or more times. The gene calls are TRBV11-2 and TRBJ2-3; 7 nucleotides agree with TRBD2. In germline, CDR1 is SGHAT, CDR2 FQNNGV. The length of the CDR3 is 16 residues. J lost 3 bases, V lost 6 bases, and 12 bases had no gene match. The CDR3 region has the DNA TGTGCCAGCAGTCAGATAGCGGGCCCCGGGACAGATACGCAGTATTTT. Protein product: CASSQIAGPGTDTQYF. Using reference TRBV11-2 and TRBJ2-3 for the parts outside the CDR3, the full variable domain is EAGVAQSPRYKIIEKRQSVAFWCNPISGHATLYWYQQILGQGPKLLIQFQNNGVVDDSQLPKDRFSAERLKGVDSTLKIQPAKLEDSAVYLCASSQIAGPGTDTQYFGPGTRLTVL.

The sample holds a few counts of this clonotype. The chain is built from TRBV20-1 and TRBJ2-1, with TRBD2 matching 8 bases. Germline V gene lookup returns CDR1 DFQATT and CDR2 SNEGSKA (reference sequence). This CDR3 region has 15 residues. With V trimmed by 3 bases and J by 9 bases, 13 bases remained unmatched. CDR3 in DNA: TGCAGTGCTAGCTCTTTGCGGGGGGCTATCGGTGAGCAGTTCTTC. Amino acid sequence: CSASSLRGAIGEQFF.

The V call is TRBV5-4, the J call TRBJ2-6; perhaps TRBD2 as D (6 bases). The V gene lost 4 bases and the J gene lost 0 bases, with 11 bases spanning the gap. CDR1 and CDR2 (germline): SGHNT, YYREEE (reference sequence). The CDR3 loop spans 16 amino acids. In nucleotides, the CDR3 is TGTGCCAGCAGCCCCCGGGGGACCTCTGGGGCCAACGTCCTGACTTTC. It is translated as CASSPRGTSGANVLTF.

This clonotype was detected a few times. J is TRBJ2-1 and V is TRBV14; perhaps TRBD2 as D (5 bases). V was shortened by 4 bases and J by 8 bases, with 15 bases between the two germline ends. The CDR3 length is 14 residues. The germline CDR1 and CDR2 sequences are SGHDN and FVKESK. The CDR3 region has the DNA TGTGCCAGCAGCCGATTAAGGGTCGGGGATGAGCAGTTCTTC. Its translation is CASSRLRVGDEQFF.

The V gene is TRBV7-2, the J gene TRBJ2-4, with a possible D match to TRBD2 (6 bases). This CDR3 comprises 18 residues. The V gene's germline CDR1 is SGHTA and CDR2 FQGNSA. V lost 5 bases to trimming and J lost 0 bases, with 20 bases between them. CDR3 sequence (DNA): TGTGCCAGCAGCCCCCTCCGAGGAGGGCGGTTAGCCAAAAACATTCAGTACTTC. This translates into CASSPLRGGRLAKNIQYF.

The table lists this clonotype with a few counts. This chain's CDR3 is CASSLNSNANGYTF. The CDR3 bases are TGTGCCAGCAGTTTAAATTCCAACGCCAATGGCTACACCTTC. The genes are TRBV12-3 or TRBV12-4 and TRBJ1-2; D is undetermined. Trimming took off 2 bases at V and 6 bases at J, with 13 bases between the two ends. There are 14 residues in the CDR3.

A few counts support this clonotype. The rearrangement links TRBV5-1 to TRBJ2-1; 13 bases agree with TRBD2. Germline CDR1 and CDR2: SGHRS and YFSETQ. This CDR3 contains 17 residues. With 0 bases clipped from V and 1 base from J, the junction kept 1 base outside the gene matches. The CDR3 nucleotides are TGCGCCAGCAGCTTGGAGACTAGCGGGGGGTCCTACAATGAGCAGTTCTTC. Translating it yields CASSLETSGGSYNEQFF.

The chain is built from TRBV30 and TRBJ1-1; D remains unclear. Between the trimmed V and J ends, which lost 2 bases and 0 bases, there was a span of 7 bases. CDR1 GTSNPN and CDR2 SVGIG come from the germline V gene (reference sequence). This CDR3 is built from 13 residues. CDR3 region: CAWSILMNTEAFF. For the CDR3, the DNA is TGTGCCTGGAGTATTCTGATGAACACTGAAGCTTTCTTT.

This clonotype was counted many times. The CDR3 is CATSRDAQPQHF. CDR3 coding DNA: TGTGCCACCAGCAGAGATGCTCAGCCCCAGCATTTT. The genes are TRBV15 and TRBJ1-5, with unresolved D. The CDR3 consists of 12 residues. The germline CDR1 and CDR2 sequences are LNHNV and YYDKDF (reference sequence). Trimming stripped 0 bases from V and 6 bases from J, with 3 bases between.

A few counts support this clonotype. The chain joins TRBV7-6 to TRBJ2-7; D is uncertain. V was clipped by 4 bases and J by 0 bases, with 19 bases between them. Germline lookup yields CDR1 SGHVS and CDR2 FNYEAQ. The CDR3 extends over 17 amino acids. CDR3 protein: CASSSLCKVRISYEQYV. In nucleotides, the CDR3 is TGTGCCAGCAGCTCCCTGTGTAAGGTCCGGATCTCCTACGAGCAGTACGTC.

J is TRBJ1-5 and V is TRBV7-2; weak D call: TRBD1 (5 bases). V dropped 5 bases and J dropped 5 bases, with 10 bases sitting between them. This CDR3 is built from 13 residues. Germline-derived CDR1 and CDR2 are SGHTA and FQGNSA. CDR3 nucleotide sequence: TGTGCCAGCAGCCCAGGGTCGTATCAGCCCCAGCATTTT. Encoded protein: CASSPGSYQPQHF.

This clonotype has only a few counts. The chain couples TRBV19 to TRBJ1-2; D gene uncertain. Germline V CDR1 and CDR2: LNHDA, SQIVND (reference sequence). V lost 3 bases and J 2 bases, leaving 10 bases between the germline ends. The length of the CDR3 is 14 residues. CDR3 protein: CASSIHTGNYGYTF. CDR3 sequence (DNA): TGTGCCAGTAGTATCCACACGGGGAACTATGGCTACACCTTC.

This clonotype was found a few times. The chain links TRBV7-2 to TRBJ2-3; D possibly corresponds to TRBD2 (6 bases). The germline CDR1 and CDR2 sequences are SGHTA and FQGNSA. Between the trimmed V and J ends, which lost 1 base and 6 bases, there was a span of 14 bases. This CDR3 contains 15 residues. The CDR3 DNA reads TGTGCCAGCAGCTTAGGGGGGACCCGGGGGGATACGCAGTATTTT. It translates to CASSLGGTRGDTQYF. Together with reference TRBV7-2 and TRBJ2-3, the CDR3 gives the full variable domain: GAGVSQSPSNKVTEKGKDVELRCDPISGHTALYWYRQSLGQGLEFLIYFQGNSAPDKSGLPSDRFSAERTGGSVSTLTIQRTQQEDSAVYLCASSLGGTRGDTQYFGPGTRLTVL.

CDR3 residues: CASSISGTGGAFF. CDR3 nucleotides: TGTGCCAGTAGTATATCCGGGACAGGAGGCGCTTTCTTT. J is TRBJ1-1 and V is TRBV19, with 8 bases identical to TRBD1. The CDR3 consists of 13 residues. Germline V gene lookup returns CDR1 LNHDA and CDR2 SQIVND (reference sequence). Unmatched junction bases numbered 7, after V lost 2 bases and J lost 11 bases.

This clonotype came up many times. The chain combines TRBV5-1 with TRBJ1-1; tentative D call: TRBD1 (5 bases). V lost 0 bases and J 6 bases, leaving 12 bases between the germline ends. Per germline, CDR1 SGHRS and CDR2 YFSETQ. The CDR3 sequence is 14 residues long. The CDR3 spells CASSLVGVLAEAFF. The CDR3 DNA is TGCGCCAGCAGCTTGGTGGGGGTGCTCGCTGAAGCTTTCTTT.

This clonotype occurred many times. The CDR3 spells CASSSPRGHLRNQPQHF. The CDR3, as DNA: TGTGCCAGCAGCTCACCCAGGGGTCACCTCAGAAATCAGCCCCAGCATTTT. V gene TRBV28 combines with J gene TRBJ1-5; D is perhaps TRBD1 (6 bases). V was trimmed by 6 bases and J by 4 bases, leaving 22 bases between them. The V gene's germline CDR1 is MDHEN and CDR2 SYDVKM. The CDR3 spans 17 residues. Variable domain in full (rest from reference TRBV28 and TRBJ1-5): DVKVTQSSRYLVKRTGEKVFLECVQDMDHENMFWYRQDPGLGLRLIYFSYDVKMKEKGDIPEGYSVSREKKERFSLILESASTNQTSMYLCASSSPRGHLRNQPQHFGDGTRLSIL.

This clonotype has at least ten counts. The J gene is TRBJ2-3, the V gene TRBV13; possibly TRBD2 for D (5 bases). The germline V gene has CDR1 PRHDT and CDR2 FYEKMQ (reference sequence). This CDR3 contains 16 residues. V lost 5 bases and J 2 bases, leaving 17 bases between the germline ends. Here the CDR3 DNA reads TGTGCCAGCAGCGCCCGGAGGTGGACGGACACAGATACGCAGTATTTT. Translation gives CASSARRWTDTDTQYF.

At least ten counts were recorded for this clonotype. The chain employs TRBV11-3 and TRBJ2-3, with 14 positions matching TRBD2. Unmatched junction bases numbered 6, after V lost 4 bases and J lost 3 bases. Germline V gene data show CDR1 as SGHNT and CDR2 as YENEEA. CDR3 length: 17 amino acids. In nucleotides, the CDR3 is TGTGCCAGCAGCTCCGGGACTAGCGGGAGAGCAACAGATACGCAGTATTTT. Residues: CASSSGTSGRATDTQYF.

There are a few counts of this clonotype. Germline and junction disagree at one end, which may indicate a read error. The rearrangement uses TRBV19 and TRBJ2-2, with D possibly being TRBD2 (6 bases). Per germline, CDR1 LNHDA and CDR2 SQIVND (reference sequence). This CDR3 has 16 amino acids. CDR3: CASRLSTVGRPGGLFF. In DNA, the CDR3 is TGTGCCAGTAGACTAAGCACAGTGGGAAGACCCGGGGGGCTGTTTTTT.